The next 30 T cell receptor beta chains were all read from a single sample in a study of blood T cell repertoires in COVID-19. TCRdb's copy holds only in-frame clones and misses some; the assay was immunoSEQ multiplex PCR. The repertoire holds under 250,000 clones, with approximately 88% as singletons. The sequenced material came from PBMCs or T cells enriched from blood (not recorded which). These receptors came from a woman in her 30s who had been exposed to COVID-19.

This clone was counted ten times or more. The gene calls are TRBV11-2 and TRBJ2-7; 10 bases are shared with TRBD1. The germline CDR1 and CDR2 sequences are SGHAT and FQNNGV. J was trimmed by 7 bases and V by 1 base; bases with no gene match: 7. CDR3 length equals 15 residues. CDR3 sequence: CASSLGQGAPREQYF. CDR3 nucleotides: TGTGCCAGCAGCTTAGGACAGGGGGCGCCTAGAGAGCAGTACTTC.

This chain links TRBV19 with TRBJ2-6, with D tentatively TRBD1 (6 bases). The CDR3 has 22 amino acids. Germline CDR1 reads LNHDA; CDR2 reads SQIVND (reference sequence). The V and J ends lost 0 bases and 3 bases respectively, with 27 bases between them. The CDR3 spells CASSIDQNRGGKEVFGANVLTF. In DNA, the CDR3 is TGTGCCAGTAGTATAGATCAGAATAGAGGGGGAAAAGAAGTATTTGGGGCCAACGTCCTGACTTTC.

This sequence joins TRBV28 and TRBJ2-7; TRBD1 matches at 11 bases. With 6 bases clipped from V and 5 bases from J, the junction kept 12 bases outside the gene matches. The CDR3 contains 16 residues. The V gene's germline CDR1 is MDHEN and CDR2 SYDVKM. CDR3 loop: CASSYIPGQGGNEQYF. Here the CDR3 DNA reads TGTGCCAGCAGCTATATACCGGGACAGGGGGGTAACGAGCAGTACTTC.

The CDR3 loop reads CATGLAGRNEQFF. The DNA for the CDR3 is TGTGCCACTGGACTAGCGGGACGGAATGAGCAGTTCTTC. J is TRBJ2-1 and V is TRBV24-1; 12 bases agree with TRBD2. The V gene's germline CDR1 is KGHDR and CDR2 SFDVKD. The CDR3 spans 13 residues. Trimming at V came to 10 bases and at J to 7 bases, leaving 4 bases not matched to a gene.

The chain links TRBV30 to TRBJ1-5; TRBD1 might be the D (6 bases). The CDR3 has 13 residues. The V gene lost 6 bases and the J gene lost 7 bases, with 16 bases spanning the gap. Germline assignment: CDR1 GTSNPN and CDR2 SVGIG (reference sequence). In DNA form, the CDR3 reads TGTGCCTGCTCCCTAGGGGGGGTCCAGCCCCAGCATTTT. It encodes CACSLGGVQPQHF.

The CDR3 loop is CASSWTGEIAQHF. The CDR3 DNA sequence: TGCGCCAGCAGTTGGACAGGGGAGATTGCCCAGCATTTT. The rearrangement links TRBV10-2 to TRBJ1-5; 9 bases match TRBD1. Germline CDR1 reads WSHSY; CDR2 reads SAAADI. V shed 5 bases, J shed 11 bases, and the junction held 7 bases outside the gene matches. This CDR3 is built from 13 residues.

The V call is TRBV13, the J call TRBJ2-7, with D perhaps TRBD1 (6 bases). Germline CDR1 reads PRHDT; CDR2 reads FYEKMQ (reference sequence). The CDR3 covers 16 residues. Trimming pared 7 bases from V and 6 bases from J, leaving 25 bases between. CDR3 residues: CASNAKTGSLPGEQYF. The CDR3 nucleotides are TGTGCCAGCAACGCAAAGACAGGATCTCTACCGGGCGAGCAGTACTTC.

The chain joins TRBV5-1 to TRBJ2-2; 7 nucleotides match TRBD1. The trim removed 2 bases at V and 0 bases at J, leaving 10 bases unmatched. Germline V gives CDR1 SGHRS, CDR2 YFSETQ. This CDR3 region has 18 residues. CDR3 in DNA: TGCGCCAGCAGCTTAAAGACAGGGTCCAATTCGAACACCGGGGAGCTGTTTTTT. It encodes CASSLKTGSNSNTGELFF.

V usage is TRBV7-9 and J usage is TRBJ1-2, with 9 bases aligning to TRBD1. Germline V lookup: CDR1 SEHNR, CDR2 FQNEAQ (reference sequence). With 5 bases clipped from V and 6 bases from J, the junction kept 10 bases outside the gene matches. CDR3 length: 15 amino acids. CDR3 coding DNA: TGTGCCAGCAGCCCGACAGGGGGGAAAGGGGATGGCTACACCTTC. Residues: CASSPTGGKGDGYTF.

The V gene is TRBV7-2, the J gene TRBJ2-7; D is possibly TRBD2 (5 bases). The CDR3 has 14 amino acids. V shed 5 bases and J shed 4 bases, with 15 bases lying between them. The germline V gene encodes CDR1 SGHTA and CDR2 FQGNSA. The CDR3 region has the DNA TGTGCCAGCAGCCGGGTCGGGGTTGGGTACGAGCAGTACTTC. Translation gives CASSRVGVGYEQYF.

The chain joins TRBV29-1 to TRBJ1-1; D possibly corresponds to TRBD1 (6 bases). The CDR3 length is 11 residues. Trimming took 6 bases from V and 4 from J, leaving 9 bases between them. Looked up from germline, CDR1 is SQVTM and CDR2 is ANQGSEA. The CDR3 nucleotides are TGCAGCGTCGGGGACATCACTGAAGCTTTCTTT. It is translated as CSVGDITEAFF.

This chain connects TRBV30 to TRBJ2-7, with D unclear. CDR1 is GTSNPN and CDR2 is SVGIG in the germline V gene (reference sequence). Trimming took 0 bases from V and 5 from J, leaving 17 bases between them. This CDR3 contains 15 residues. This chain's CDR3 is CAWSVLPAPEDEQYF. DNA of the CDR3: TGTGCCTGGAGTGTACTCCCAGCCCCAGAGGACGAGCAGTACTTC.

The rearrangement joins TRBV19 to TRBJ1-2, with D tentatively TRBD1 (5 bases). Germline assignment: CDR1 LNHDA and CDR2 SQIVND (reference sequence). Trimming took 5 bases from V and 0 from J, leaving 19 bases between them. The CDR3 is made up of 17 amino acids. Here the CDR3 reads CASSSPGLLKSNYGYTF. The CDR3 DNA is TGTGCCAGTAGTTCCCCGGGACTCCTGAAATCTAACTATGGCTACACCTTC.

The chain employs TRBV5-4 and TRBJ2-7, with TRBD2 matching over 13 bases. V lost 4 bases and J lost 3; bases outside the gene matches: 7. Germline CDR1 and CDR2: SGHNT and YYREEE (reference sequence). The CDR3 runs 16 residues. CDR3 amino acids: CASSGGLAGSLYEQYF. The CDR3 DNA follows: TGTGCCAGCAGCGGGGGACTAGCGGGGTCCCTCTACGAGCAGTACTTC.

The gene calls are TRBV27 and TRBJ2-5; 8 positions agree with TRBD2. V lost 6 bases and J lost 5; bases outside the gene matches: 8. Germline CDR1 and CDR2: MNHEY and SMNVEV (reference sequence). The CDR3 consists of 14 residues. The CDR3 protein is CASSPSGRVETQYF. In nucleotides, the CDR3 is TGTGCCAGCAGCCCAAGCGGGAGAGTTGAGACCCAGTACTTC.

The rearrangement uses TRBV5-6 and TRBJ1-2; 10 nucleotides line up with TRBD1. V lost 2 bases to trimming and J lost 5 bases; unmatched junction nucleotides: 6. CDR1 SGHDT and CDR2 YYEEEE come from the germline V gene. The CDR3 runs 15 residues. The CDR3 nucleotides read TGTGCCAGCAGCTTTAGGGACAGGGGTGTGTATGGCTACACCTTC. This encodes CASSFRDRGVYGYTF.

The J gene is TRBJ1-2, the V gene TRBV28, with D tentatively TRBD1 (5 bases). The CDR3 is 15 residues long. Trimming pared 5 bases from V and 2 bases from J, leaving 15 bases between. The germline CDR1 and CDR2 sequences are MDHEN and SYDVKM. The CDR3 nucleotides are TGTGCCAGCAGTCCAACCCTGACAGACAACTATGGCTACACCTTC. It is translated as CASSPTLTDNYGYTF.

The chain combines TRBV3-1 (or the pseudogene TRBV3-2) with TRBJ1-1, with D perhaps TRBD1 (6 bases). CDR1 and CDR2 (germline): LGHDT, YNNKEL (reference sequence). Trimming shortened V by 4 bases and J by 5 bases, and 17 bases separated the two germline ends. The CDR3 loop spans 15 amino acids. The DNA for the CDR3 is TGTGCCAGCAGCCGAGACAGCAGGGGTAGAACTGAAGCTTTCTTT. It is translated as CASSRDSRGRTEAFF.

The rearrangement uses TRBV7-9 and TRBJ1-2; maybe TRBD1 (5 bases). V was trimmed by 1 base and J by 0 bases, leaving 6 bases between them. There are 14 residues in the CDR3. Per germline, CDR1 SEHNR and CDR2 FQNEAQ (reference sequence). The CDR3 nucleotides read TGTGCCAGCAGCTTAGAGACAGCTAACTATGGCTACACCTTC. Protein product: CASSLETANYGYTF.

This clone was observed a single time. The chain combines TRBV5-1 with TRBJ1-2; D is undetermined. The germline V gene encodes CDR1 SGHRS and CDR2 YFSETQ. The CDR3 has 13 residues. V lost 2 bases and J 5 bases, leaving 10 bases between the germline ends. CDR3 sequence: CASSFGVHYGYTF. The DNA for the CDR3 is TGCGCCAGCAGCTTCGGGGTTCATTATGGCTACACCTTC. Based on the CDR3 plus reference TRBV5-1 and TRBJ1-2, the full variable domain is KAGVTQTPRYLIKTRGQQVTLSCSPISGHRSVSWYQQTPGQGLQFLFEYFSETQRNKGNFPGRFSGRQFSNSRSEMNVSTLELGDSALYLCASSFGVHYGYTFGSGTRLTVV.

V and J are TRBV30 and TRBJ1-5, with TRBD1 identical over 7 bases. The CDR3 covers 13 residues. In germline, CDR1 is GTSNPN, CDR2 SVGIG (reference sequence). Trimming at V came to 2 bases and at J to 5 bases, leaving 3 bases not matched to a gene. CDR3 region: CAWSRQGDQPQHF. The CDR3 DNA reads as TGTGCCTGGAGTCGACAGGGAGATCAGCCCCAGCATTTT.

This chain connects TRBV5-1 to TRBJ1-2, with TRBD1 as a possible D gene (6 bases). The V gene's germline CDR1 is SGHRS and CDR2 YFSETQ. Trimming cost V 4 bases and J 1 base, with 17 bases left between them. This CDR3 comprises 16 residues. In nucleotides, the CDR3 is TGCGCCAGCAGCGCAGCGACAGGAGCCCTTAACTATGGCTACACCTTC. This encodes CASSAATGALNYGYTF.

The chain has TRBV14 and TRBJ2-7, with 11 nucleotides matching TRBD2. This CDR3 is built from 15 residues. CDR1 is SGHDN, CDR2 FVKESK, per germline. The V gene end was trimmed by 3 bases and the J gene end by 4 bases; junction bases not matched to a gene: 5. Here the CDR3 reads CASSHGLAGGYEQYF. The CDR3 DNA sequence: TGTGCCAGCAGCCATGGCCTAGCGGGAGGATACGAGCAGTACTTC.

This rearrangement joins TRBV4-1 to TRBJ1-2, with unresolved D. The CDR3 extends over 13 amino acids. Germline V gene sequence: CDR1 MGHRA, CDR2 YSYEKL. Between the trimmed V and J ends, which lost 2 bases and 3 bases, there was a span of 7 bases. The CDR3 nucleotides are TGCGCCAGCAGCCAACCCGGGTACTATGGCTACACCTTC. This encodes CASSQPGYYGYTF.

V gene TRBV19 combines with J gene TRBJ1-5; TRBD1 is a possible D gene (5 bases). CDR3 length: 12 residues. Germline V CDR1 and CDR2: LNHDA, SQIVND (reference sequence). Trimming shortened V by 3 bases and J by 9 bases, and 9 bases separated the two germline ends. The CDR3 reads CASSMKGRPQHF. The CDR3 nucleotides read TGTGCCAGTAGTATGAAGGGGCGGCCCCAGCATTTT. The full variable domain, rest sourced from reference TRBV19 and TRBJ1-5, is DGGITQSPKYLFRKEGQNVTLSCEQNLNHDAMYWYRQDPGQGLRLIYYSQIVNDFQKGDIAEGYSVSREKKESFPLTVTSAQKNPTAFYLCASSMKGRPQHFGDGTRLSIL.

The chain is built from TRBV2 and TRBJ1-5, with TRBD1 matching over 10 bases. This CDR3 comprises 16 residues. Germline CDR1 SNHLY, CDR2 FYNNEI. Losses at the gene ends were 3 bases for V and 1 base for J; bases not matched to a gene: 3. Here the CDR3 DNA reads TGTGCCAGCAGTGATCAGGACAGGGGGAGCAATCAGCCCCAGCATTTT. Translation gives CASSDQDRGSNQPQHF.

The CDR3 protein is CASSDGLWQGNSNQPQHF. CDR3 DNA: TGTGCCAGCAGTGACGGGCTCTGGCAGGGGAATAGCAATCAGCCCCAGCATTTT. The chain uses TRBV2 and TRBJ1-5; D is perhaps TRBD1 (6 bases). Trimming cost V 3 bases and J 0 bases, with 18 bases left between them. CDR1 SNHLY and CDR2 FYNNEI come from the germline V gene. The CDR3 is made up of 18 amino acids.

The rearrangement joins TRBV4-1 to TRBJ1-5, with D hard to call. The germline V gene has CDR1 MGHRA and CDR2 YSYEKL. CDR3 size: 16 residues. V was cut by 1 base and J by 3 bases, with 13 bases left in between. The CDR3 DNA reads TGCGCCAGCAGCCAAGCAGCGGTACATCTCAATCAGCCCCAGCATTTT. As protein: CASSQAAVHLNQPQHF.

This chain connects TRBV5-4 to TRBJ1-6, with TRBD1 matching over 7 bases. The length of the CDR3 is 20 residues. CDR1 and CDR2 (germline): SGHNT, YYREEE (reference sequence). V trimming: 4 bases; J trimming: 0 bases; junction bases outside the gene matches: 16. CDR3 nucleotides: TGTGCCAGCAGCCCGGGACAGTCGGGGGCTGTTAGCTCCTATAATTCACCCCTCCACTTT. This gives the protein CASSPGQSGAVSSYNSPLHF. Variable domain in full (rest from reference TRBV5-4 and TRBJ1-6): ETGVTQSPTHLIKTRGQQVTLRCSSQSGHNTVSWYQQALGQGPQFIFQYYREEENGRGNFPPRFSGLQFPNYSSELNVNALELDDSALYLCASSPGQSGAVSSYNSPLHFGNGTRLTVT.

This clone appeared a few times. CDR3 protein: CASSGLGGQGARNEQFF. The CDR3 DNA sequence: TGCGCCAGCAGTGGGCTTGGTGGACAGGGGGCGCGAAATGAGCAGTTCTTC. This chain uses TRBV10-2 with TRBJ2-1; 11 bases are a match to TRBD1. This CDR3 is built from 17 residues. CDR1 and CDR2 (germline): WSHSY, SAAADI. The V and J ends lost 4 bases and 7 bases, in that order; junction bases with no gene match: 12.